Listed below are T cell receptor beta chains from one sample, sequenced in a study of blood T cell repertoires in COVID-19. Produced via immunoSEQ multiplex PCR; TCRdb's table is partial and in-frame only. The sample records around 140,000 clones, 81% being singletons. Sequencing was carried out using peripheral blood. Source of these receptors: a woman aged 55-70 years with active or convalescent COVID-19. Each CDR3 is given with its conserved first and last residue. A D gene is named only where the DNA matches it firmly. Size is omitted from some rows. Given values are once, few, many or a class for expanded clones.

>once|TRBV24-1|-|TRBJ1-5
CATSDLDSGDQPQHF
TGTGCCACCAGTGATCTCGACAGTGGGGATCAGCCCCAGCATTTT
>-|TRBV5-5|TRBD2|TRBJ2-3
CASRTSGSGYTDTQYF
TGTGCCAGCAGGACCAGCGGGAGCGGCTACACAGATACGCAGTATTTT
>-|TRBV7-9|-|TRBJ2-7
CASSFGSSYEQYF
TGTGCCAGCAGCTTCGGTAGCTCCTACGAGCAGTACTTC
>-|TRBV27|TRBD1|TRBJ1-1
CASIGQGVGDTEAFF
TGTGCCAGCATTGGACAGGGGGTGGGGGACACTGAAGCTTTCTTT
>-|TRBV5-6|TRBD1|TRBJ2-1
CASSPGQVSSYNEQFF
TGTGCCAGCAGCCCTGGACAGGTCAGCTCCTACAATGAGCAGTTCTTC
>few|TRBV19|TRBD1|TRBJ1-2
CASRAGTDNYGYTF
TGTGCCAGTAGGGCCGGGACAGATAACTATGGCTACACCTTC
>-|TRBV9|TRBD1|TRBJ2-5
CASSFTGVQETQYF
TGTGCCAGCAGCTTCACAGGGGTTCAAGAGACCCAGTACTTC
>-|TRBV20-1|-|TRBJ2-3
CSALEEDTQYF
TGCAGTGCTCTAGAGGAAGATACGCAGTATTTT
>-|TRBV3-1/TRBV3-2|-|TRBJ1-6
CASSQDVGAGSPLHF
TGTGCCAGCAGCCAAGACGTGGGGGCTGGTTCACCCCTCCACTTT
>-|TRBV30|TRBD1|TRBJ1-4
CAWSGGETGAVEKLFF
TGTGCCTGGAGTGGAGGGGAAACAGGGGCAGTCGAAAAACTGTTTTTT